This entry lists 19 T cell receptor beta chains sequenced from one sample in a study of T cell changes during pregnancy in multiple sclerosis. Sequencing used immunoSEQ multiplex PCR; TCRdb keeps in-frame clones, though not all of them. The sample contains tens of thousands of clones, more than 75% of which appear only once. The specimen comprised CD8+ T cells from peripheral blood mononuclear cells, sampled after pregnancy. All receptors come from a female donor in good health, enrolled as a control in a pregnancy study.

This rearrangement joins TRBV30 to TRBJ1-2; unclear D gene. With 3 bases removed from V and 8 bases from J, the gap between germline ends came to 13 bases. CDR1 and CDR2 (germline): GTSNPN, SVGIG (reference sequence). The CDR3 sequence is 12 residues long. CDR3 nucleotides: TGTGCCTGGAGAGAAGGGAGTACGGGCTACACCTTC. Its protein product is CAWREGSTGYTF.

This chain joins TRBV27 and TRBJ1-2; tentative D call: TRBD1 (6 bases). The CDR3 has 17 residues. The ends were cut back, 3 bases at V and 0 bases at J, with 17 bases in the middle. Per the germline V gene, CDR1 is MNHEY and CDR2 is SMNVEV (reference sequence). As DNA, the CDR3 is TGTGCCAGCAGTTTCTTCCCGGGGGGCATCCCTAACTATGGCTACACCTTC. Its translation is CASSFFPGGIPNYGYTF.

V usage is TRBV18 and J usage is TRBJ2-3; 7 nucleotides line up with TRBD2. V lost 6 bases, J lost 1 base, and 7 bases stayed unmatched. The V gene's germline CDR1 is KGHSH and CDR2 LQKENI. The CDR3 is 15 amino acids. The CDR3 coding sequence is TGTGCCAGCTCGCGGACTAGAGGGGGCACAGATACGCAGTATTTT. It translates to CASSRTRGGTDTQYF. Filled out from reference TRBV18 and TRBJ2-3, the complete variable domain reads NAGVMQNPRHLVRRRGQEARLRCSPMKGHSHVYWYRQLPEEGLKFMVYLQKENIIDESGMPKERFSAEFPKEGPSILRIQQVVRGDSAAYFCASSRTRGGTDTQYFGPGTRLTVL.

V gene TRBV4-3 combines with J gene TRBJ1-4; no clear D. CDR3 length equals 17 residues. Trimming left V 2 bases short and J 6 bases short, with 19 bases between. Per the germline V gene, CDR1 is LGHNA and CDR2 is YSLEER. The CDR3 DNA sequence: TGCGCCAGCAGCCAAACAAGGGCCGGGGAGTACGATGAAAAACTGTTTTTT. Amino acid sequence: CASSQTRAGEYDEKLFF.

The chain recombines TRBV10-2 with TRBJ2-1; D is possibly TRBD1 (6 bases). Trimming shortened V by 6 bases and J by 3 bases, and 9 bases separated the two germline ends. The CDR3 extends over 13 amino acids. Germline values: CDR1 WSHSY, CDR2 SAAADI. CDR3 in DNA: TGCGCCAGCAGCGAGGACAGCTACAATGAGCAGTTCTTC. This sequence encodes CASSEDSYNEQFF.

This sequence joins TRBV20-1 and TRBJ1-2, with D uncertain. The V and J ends lost 0 bases and 7 bases respectively, with 3 bases between them. Per the germline V gene, CDR1 is DFQATT and CDR2 is SNEGSKA (reference sequence). The CDR3 spans 10 residues. CDR3 sequence (DNA): TGCAGTGCTAGAGATATTGGCTACACCTTC. Translation: CSARDIGYTF.

This chain connects TRBV7-6 to TRBJ2-7; weak D call: TRBD2 (6 bases). The CDR3 spans 15 residues. V gave up 3 bases and J gave up 2 bases, with 14 bases separating them. Germline-derived CDR1 and CDR2 are SGHVS and FNYEAQ. The CDR3 region is CASSLGGGFTYEQYF. In DNA, the CDR3 is TGTGCCAGCAGCTTGGGGGGTGGGTTTACCTACGAGCAGTACTTC.

The chain uses TRBV25-1 and TRBJ2-5; TRBD2 might be the D (5 bases). Trimming left V 0 bases short and J 5 bases short, with 19 bases between. The germline V gene encodes CDR1 MGHDK and CDR2 SYGVNS. This CDR3 has 17 amino acids. For the CDR3, the DNA is TGTGCCAGCAGTGAATATACCCATATAGGGCGGGCGGAGACCCAGTACTTC. The encoded protein is CASSEYTHIGRAETQYF.

This clone was counted only a few times. The chain carries TRBV5-5 and TRBJ1-2, with 10 bases fitting TRBD1. The V gene's germline CDR1 is SGHKS and CDR2 YYEKEE (reference sequence). The CDR3 covers 14 residues. V lost 4 bases to trimming and J lost 6 bases; unmatched junction nucleotides: 6. The CDR3 spells CASSPTGGRDGYTF. The CDR3 bases are TGTGCCAGCAGCCCGACAGGGGGCCGGGATGGCTACACCTTC.

V usage is TRBV19 and J usage is TRBJ1-1, with no clear D. Germline CDR1 LNHDA, CDR2 SQIVND (reference sequence). V lost 7 bases and J lost 0, with 21 bases in between. The CDR3 covers 17 residues. The CDR3 DNA follows: TGTGCCAGTACGGAGGGTTACCAATGGGCCATGAACACTGAAGCTTTCTTT. This sequence encodes CASTEGYQWAMNTEAFF.

DNA for the CDR3: TGTGCCAGCAGCCCCGAGGGGGGGGGAAACACTGAAGCTTTCTTT. It codes for CASSPEGGGNTEAFF. This chain links TRBV9 with TRBJ1-1, with D possibly TRBD1 on 6 matching bases. CDR1 and CDR2 from the germline V gene are SGDLS and YYNGEE. The CDR3 has 15 amino acids. The V end was cut by 4 bases, the J end by 2 bases, with 15 bases between.

The chain uses TRBV6-5 and TRBJ1-2; D remains ambiguous. The CDR3 is 13 amino acids. Trimming removed 0 bases at V and 4 bases at J, with 6 bases between. Looked up from germline, CDR1 is MNHEY and CDR2 is SVGAGI. The CDR3 is CASSYSSTYGYTF. CDR3 nucleotide sequence: TGTGCCAGCAGTTACTCGAGCACCTATGGCTACACCTTC.

V gene TRBV28 combines with J gene TRBJ1-4, with TRBD1 matching 9 bases. Unmatched junction bases numbered 4, after V lost 8 bases and J lost 0 bases. This CDR3 region has 15 residues. The germline V gene encodes CDR1 MDHEN and CDR2 SYDVKM. The CDR3: CASAWTGATNEKLFF. The CDR3 coding sequence is TGTGCCAGCGCCTGGACAGGGGCAACTAATGAAAAACTGTTTTTT.

In its sample, this clone was seen once. This sequence joins TRBV27 and TRBJ1-2; 9 bases are a match to TRBD1. V gave up 6 bases and J gave up 4 bases; unmatched junction bases: 12. Germline V gene sequence: CDR1 MNHEY, CDR2 SMNVEV (reference sequence). The CDR3 has 16 amino acids. In DNA form, the CDR3 reads TGTGCCAGCAGCTCAGGCCGGGACAGGGCGACCTATGGCTACACCTTC. Translated, it gives CASSSGRDRATYGYTF.

This chain links TRBV4-3 with TRBJ1-1; possibly TRBD1 for D (5 bases). The CDR3 has 14 residues. Between the trimmed V and J ends, which lost 2 bases and 1 base, there was a span of 8 bases. Germline V gene sequence: CDR1 LGHNA, CDR2 YSLEER. In DNA form, the CDR3 reads TGCGCCAGCAGCCAATTGCAGGGGAACACTGAAGCTTTCTTT. This gives the protein CASSQLQGNTEAFF.

The genes are TRBV11-3 and TRBJ2-7, with 9 nucleotides matching TRBD1. CDR1 and CDR2 from the germline V gene are SGHNT and YENEEA. V dropped 5 bases and J dropped 7; count of bases not matched to a gene: 9. CDR3 length equals 14 residues. As DNA, the CDR3 is TGTGCCAGCAGCCCACGGACAGGGGCAAGGGAGCAGTACTTC. Translating it yields CASSPRTGAREQYF.

The chain employs TRBV9 and TRBJ1-1, with TRBD1 matching 7 bases. This CDR3 contains 15 residues. Losses at the gene ends were 2 bases for V and 0 bases for J; bases not matched to a gene: 4. Germline V gene sequence: CDR1 SGDLS, CDR2 YYNGEE. The DNA for the CDR3 is TGTGCCAGCAGCGTTACAGGGGTCATGAACACTGAAGCTTTCTTT. This gives the protein CASSVTGVMNTEAFF.

The V call is TRBV19, the J call TRBJ1-6; D unresolved. Trimming left V 0 bases short and J 9 bases short, with 12 bases between. CDR1 and CDR2 from the germline V gene are LNHDA and SQIVND (reference sequence). This CDR3 has 15 amino acids. CDR3 residues: CASSIDPGGLSPLHF. In DNA form, the CDR3 reads TGTGCCAGTAGTATAGATCCTGGAGGACTTTCACCCCTCCACTTT.

The V and J genes are TRBV4-2 and TRBJ2-7; a possible D gene is TRBD1 (5 bases). The CDR3 sequence is 12 residues long. Per the germline V gene, CDR1 is LGHNA and CDR2 is YNFKEQ. With 4 bases removed from V and 3 bases from J, the gap between germline ends came to 7 bases. The CDR3 spells CASSLGDYEQYF. The CDR3 nucleotides read TGTGCCAGCAGCCTAGGGGACTACGAGCAGTACTTC.